The clone carrying this TCR beta chain was observed a handful of times. Its antigen is as yet unknown. MiXCR was run by TCRdb on the reads, yielding one entry per CDR3 protein. The data contain hundreds of thousands of distinct CDR3 sequences, about 30% of them singletons. The data derive from a study of T cell repertoires in cytomegalovirus infection. CDR3 length: 16 residues. Germline loops: CDR1 SGHRS, CDR2 YFSETQ. Germline trimming cut 2 bases from V and 7 bases from J; bases unmatched to any gene: 12. The input for sequencing was cultured PBMCs, taken from culture after CMV antigen stimulation. The chain employs TRBV5-1 and TRBJ2-1, with 7 bases identical to TRBD1. This TCR came from a human donor in good health (CMV status not recorded). Some clones in this sample may be carry-over from other donors' samples. The DNA for the CDR3 is TGCGCCAGCAGCTTTGGTCAACAGGGGTATGGAAATGAGCAGTTCTTC. Translating gives CASSFGQQGYGNEQFF.